The entry below describes one TCR beta chain. The data were taken from a study of blood T cell repertoires in COVID-19. Method: immunoSEQ multiplex PCR; TCRdb's copy keeps in-frame clones and lacks some. The top ten hold approximately 13% of the sample, which has 51,000 or so clones, over 85% seen once. Per the germline V gene, CDR1 is SGHTA and CDR2 is FQGNSA. The CDR3 consists of 19 residues. V was clipped by 9 bases and J by 3 bases; unmatched bases: 21. Sequencing was carried out using peripheral blood. The origin of this receptor is a man older than 75 with acute or convalescent COVID-19. The rearrangement joins TRBV7-2 to TRBJ2-7; 12 positions match TRBD2. CDR3 region: CASPRLAGAHLPTLYEQYF. In nucleotides, the CDR3 is TGTGCCAGTCCTAGACTAGCGGGGGCTCATCTCCCTACCCTCTACGAGCAGTACTTC.